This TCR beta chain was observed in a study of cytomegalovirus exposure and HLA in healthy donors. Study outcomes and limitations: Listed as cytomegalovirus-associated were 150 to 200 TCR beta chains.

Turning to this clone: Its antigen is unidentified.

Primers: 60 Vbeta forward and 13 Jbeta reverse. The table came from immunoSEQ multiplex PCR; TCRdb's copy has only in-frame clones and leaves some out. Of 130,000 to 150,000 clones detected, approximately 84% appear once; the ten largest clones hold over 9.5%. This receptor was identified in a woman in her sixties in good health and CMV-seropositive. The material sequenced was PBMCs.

CDR3 in amino acids: CASSQDPRWGGDEQYF. CDR3 nucleotide sequence: TGCGCCAGCAGCCAAGACCCTAGGTGGGGGGGGGACGAGCAGTACTTC. The chain recombines TRBV4-3 with TRBJ2-7, with 7 nucleotides matching TRBD2. This CDR3 has 16 amino acids. J lost 5 bases, V lost 0 bases, and 10 bases had no gene match. Germline V gene lookup returns CDR1 LGHNA and CDR2 YSLEER.